The rows below give T cell receptor beta chains drawn from one sample of a study of T-cell memory formation after mild COVID-19. In TCRdb, the 5' RACE reads were re-called with MiXCR into one record per CDR3 protein. The repertoire holds around 310,000 distinct CDR3 sequences, 14% seen once, with roughly a fifth in the top ten. The sample comprised PBMCs or a T cell subset sorted from them (not recorded which). The receptors originated from a man between 18 and 29 years old who had mild COVID-19 (a few samples of this study predate the infection). Cell type and time point are not known. CDR3s include the opening cysteine and the closing phenylalanine or tryptophan. The order of the fields is clone size, J gene, D gene, V gene, CDR3 DNA, CDR3 protein. The D gene is left open where the match is weak. A clone size is listed for some rows: how often the clone was seen (once, few, many), or a class if it is expanded.

>-|TRBJ2-3|TRBD2|TRBV20-1
TGCAGTGGTAGAGGGGGACTAGCGGGGGGAGTAGATACGCAGTATTTT
CSGRGGLAGGVDTQYF
>-|TRBJ2-3|-|TRBV20-1
TGCAGTGCTCAGAGGGGGGCTCGCGATACGCAGTATTTT
CSAQRGARDTQYF
>few|TRBJ1-1|-|TRBV7-3
TGTGCCAGCAGCTTATTACCGGCCCCGAACACTGAAGCTTTCTTT
CASSLLPAPNTEAFF
>many|TRBJ1-5|-|TRBV6-5
TGTGCCAGCAGCCGAGCGGTGGGCAATCAGCCCCAGCATTTT
CASSRAVGNQPQHF
>few|TRBJ1-2|TRBD1|TRBV12-5
TGTGCTAGTGGTCTCGGAGGGACAGTCCTACATGGCTACACCTTC
CASGLGGTVLHGYTF
>few|TRBJ1-1|-|TRBV4-2
TGTGCCAGCAGCCAAGATTTAGCGCCGACCGTTGGGAACACTGAAGCTTTCTTT
CASSQDLAPTVGNTEAFF
>few|TRBJ2-1|-|TRBV18
TGTGCCAGCTCACCTTCAGGGGCCGGAACGTACAATGAGCAGTTCTTC
CASSPSGAGTYNEQFF
>-|TRBJ2-1|-|TRBV5-5
TGTGCCAGCAGCTTAAGTTGGGCGGGCAATGAGCAGTTCTTC
CASSLSWAGNEQFF
>few|TRBJ2-2|TRBD1|TRBV6-5
TGTGCCAGCAGCACGGGACAGGGGGCGCCCGGGGAGCTGTTTTTT
CASSTGQGAPGELFF
>few|TRBJ2-7|-|TRBV2
TGTGCCAGCAGGGACACGAGCTCCTACGAGCAGTACTTC
CASRDTSSYEQYF
>few|TRBJ2-3|-|TRBV4-3
TGCGCCAGCAGCCAAGACAACTCCAACACAGATACGCAGTATTTT
CASSQDNSNTDTQYF
>many|TRBJ2-2|TRBD2|TRBV28
TGTGCCAGCAGAGCGGGGGGATTGGGTACCGGGGAGCTGTTTTTT
CASRAGGLGTGELFF
>once|TRBJ2-2|TRBD2|TRBV7-6
TGTGCCAGCAGTAGGAGGCGGGGGGAGAACACCGGGGAGCTGTTTTTT
CASSRRRGENTGELFF
>-|TRBJ2-5|-|TRBV2
TGTGCCAGCAGTGCATCAGGGGGGCAACAAGAGACCCAGTACTTC
CASSASGGQQETQYF
>few|TRBJ2-2|-|TRBV12-3/TRBV12-4
TGTGCCAGCAGTTTCTCAACACTCAGGGAGCTGTTTTTT
CASSFSTLRELFF
>-|TRBJ1-5|TRBD1|TRBV4-3
TGCGCCAGCAGCCAAGATAGGGCAGGGGGACAGCCCCAGCATTTT
CASSQDRAGGQPQHF
>few|TRBJ2-5|TRBD1|TRBV4-2
TGTGCCAGCAGCCGAGACAGGGGGCCGGAGACCCAGTACTTC
CASSRDRGPETQYF
>-|TRBJ1-2|TRBD1|TRBV6-2/TRBV6-3
TGTGCCAGCAGAAACCCTCCGGGACAGACCCATGGCTACACCTTC
CASRNPPGQTHGYTF
>-|TRBJ2-1|-|TRBV6-2/TRBV6-3
TGTGCCAGCAGGGGGTTCGGCGGGGCCTACAATGAGCAGTTCTTC
CASRGFGGAYNEQFF
>few|TRBJ1-1|-|TRBV4-3
TGCGCCAGCAGCCAAGATACGAGAGGGACTGAAGCTTTCTTT
CASSQDTRGTEAFF
>few|TRBJ1-1|-|TRBV7-2
TGTGCCAGCAGCTTAGGGGGTCGCCTGCTTGAAGCTTTCTTT
CASSLGGRLLEAFF
>-|TRBJ2-3|TRBD2|TRBV6-6
TGTGCCAGCAGTTACGCTAGCGGGGTGGCAGATACGCAGTATTTT
CASSYASGVADTQYF
>few|TRBJ1-1|-|TRBV4-1
TGCGCCAGCAGCCAGACAGGTTCCGGAACAACTGAAGCTTTCTTT
CASSQTGSGTTEAFF
>few|TRBJ2-1|-|TRBV5-6
TGTGCCAGCAGCTGGGGAGGAAACAATGAGCAGTTCTTC
CASSWGGNNEQFF
>many|TRBJ2-5|-|TRBV7-2
TGTGCCAGCAGCCCGTCGGGGCGGGAGACCCAGTACTTC
CASSPSGRETQYF
>-|TRBJ1-6|-|TRBV10-3
TGTGCCATCAGCGAGGCCGGGTCCCGGTCGGATTCACCCCTCCACTTT
CAISEAGSRSDSPLHF
>-|TRBJ1-2|TRBD1|TRBV25-1
TGTGCCAGCAGTAGACAGGGAGAAGTCTATGGCTACACCTTC
CASSRQGEVYGYTF
>-|TRBJ2-7|TRBD1|TRBV7-2
TGTGCCAGCAGCCCTCGAACAGGGGGAGGCGAGCAGTACTTC
CASSPRTGGGEQYF
>-|TRBJ2-1|-|TRBV5-1
TGCGCCAGCAGCTTGGAGCGACAGACCTACAATGAGCAGTTCTTC
CASSLERQTYNEQFF
>many|TRBJ1-4|-|TRBV3-1
TGTGCCAGCAGCCAAGATCCTGGGGATGAAAAACTGTTTTTT
CASSQDPGDEKLFF